One T cell receptor (beta chain) is described in this entry. Its antigen is not yet known. Base qualities are missing; no much larger clone stands one base away. Collaborating institutions collected whole blood in K2EDTA tubes following their own protocols. For TCRbeta analysis, collaborators shipped samples as frozen whole blood, isolated PBMCs, or DNA extracted from either of those sample types. Counted from cysteine to phenylalanine, this CDR3 has 15 amino acids. The CDR3 DNA has 45 bases and is translated from base 1. For this chain, trimming is 1 base at the V end and 8 bases at the J end, and the number of junction bases without a gene match is 8. The germline V gene encodes CDR1 GTSNPN and CDR2 SVGIG (reference sequence). TCRbeta CDR3 regions were amplified from genomic DNA by means of the immunoSEQ Assay, a bias-controlled multiplex PCR. Per the source publication's procedure: The number of nucleated cells in each sample was estimated from the amplification of reference gene primers within the assay. To quantify the absolute abundance of each unique TCRbeta CDR3 rearrangement, sequence reads were collapsed and filtered. Productive Simpson clonality was computed per sample as the square root of Simpson's diversity index over productive rearrangements. Here the immuneACCESS table is served through TCRdb, limited to in-frame sequences with V and J called. Missing clones are a known gap in these copies; in checked studies unresolved V genes cover under half, and the rest lacks a known reason. The D gene and trimming were derived from the DNA, and the V and J assignments and clone size from that table. The sample table holds 45,000 to 60,000 clones, of which roughly four fifths were seen once. The ten most abundant clones make up roughly 8.7% of the sample.

The data derive from a study of blood T cell repertoires in COVID-19 (dated by TCRdb to the early 2020s). Study-wide context: The collaborator samples originated in the United States, Italy and Spain and spanned the acute and convalescent phases of COVID-19. The prospective study material was composed of cDNA or gDNA derived from T cells, B-cell-depleted T cells, or PBMCs. Deeply sampled blood TCRbeta repertoires from subjects exposed to, actively infected with, or recovered from COVID-19 were included in the dataset. A freely available public database, intended as a resource for researchers studying the immune response to SARS-CoV-2, is where the repertoires were released. Samples were obtained from the ongoing ImmuneRACE study (first 160 participants) and from 1,200 or so subjects provided by 6 global collaborators. Nearly every sample came with metadata listing a de-identified subject ID, COVID-19 status, age in years and sex. Where available, HLA class I and class II types were obtained from metadata supplied by the sample provider rather than from assay-based typing.

The study at large found these results: How much clinical and demographic metadata was included differed by source and by participant, and the metadata was provided uncurated.

This receptor chain uses TRBV30 and TRBJ1-4; TRBD1 matches 9 bases in the middle. This clonotype was obtained from a woman of 80 years or more with acute or convalescent COVID-19. Sequencing was done on a sample of peripheral blood. DNA sequence: TGTGCCTGGAGTGGGGGACAGGGATCCGGCGAAAAACTGTTTTTT. Translated, this gives CAWSGGQGSGEKLFF.